This T cell receptor (beta chain) was found in a study of cytomegalovirus exposure and HLA in healthy donors. The PCR had 60 Vbeta and 13 Jbeta primers. Method: immunoSEQ multiplex PCR; TCRdb's copy keeps in-frame clones and lacks some. The repertoire holds more than 95,000 clones, with about 81% as singletons. Germline V gene data show CDR1 as SGHNT and CDR2 as YYREEE (reference sequence). CDR3 size: 15 residues. Trimming removed 4 bases at V and 4 bases at J, with 17 bases between. The genes are TRBV5-4 and TRBJ2-5, with a weak D call TRBD1 (6 bases). The material sequenced was PBMCs. The receptor was isolated from a woman aged 25-40 years in good health and CMV-seronegative. CDR3 sequence (DNA): TGTGCCAGCAGCCCTAGTACAGGGCGGCGAGAGACCCAGTACTTC. As protein: CASSPSTGRRETQYF.